The 19 T cell receptor beta chains given below trace back to one sample, sequenced in a study of T cell repertoires in ileal Crohn's disease. TCRdb's table, derived via immunoSEQ multiplex PCR, lists solely in-frame clones and lacks some. The sample has roughly 4,400 clones; 76% are singletons. As to time point: inflamed ileum from the surgical specimen. Input material: ileal tissue. Receptors were obtained from an adult with Crohn's disease.

Here the CDR3 DNA reads TGTGCCAGCAGTGAGGGACTTCTCAAAGCCTACGAGCAGTACTTC. Amino acids: CASSEGLLKAYEQYF. V gene TRBV28 combines with J gene TRBJ2-7, with D tentatively TRBD2 (6 bases). V gave up 5 bases and J gave up 2 bases, with 16 bases separating them. This CDR3 spans 15 amino acids. In germline, CDR1 is MDHEN, CDR2 SYDVKM. Variable domain in full (rest from reference TRBV28 and TRBJ2-7): DVKVTQSSRYLVKRTGEKVFLECVQDMDHENMFWYRQDPGLGLRLIYFSYDVKMKEKGDIPEGYSVSREKKERFSLILESASTNQTSMYLCASSEGLLKAYEQYFGPGTRLTVT.

The chain employs TRBV2 and TRBJ2-3; 8 nucleotides match TRBD1. After removal of 5 bases from V and 2 bases from J, the junction contained 3 bases not matched to a gene. The V gene's germline CDR1 is SNHLY and CDR2 FYNNEI. The CDR3 is 14 residues long. CDR3 bases: TGTGCCAGCAGTTCGGGACAGGTCACAGATACGCAGTATTTT. It encodes CASSSGQVTDTQYF.

The chain is built from TRBV4-1 and TRBJ1-1; D unresolved. CDR3 length equals 13 residues. V gave up 6 bases and J gave up 0 bases, with 8 bases separating them. Germline V gene data show CDR1 as MGHRA and CDR2 as YSYEKL. The CDR3 DNA is TGCGCCAGCAGTGGGCAGATGAACACTGAAGCTTTCTTT. Protein product: CASSGQMNTEAFF.

The V gene is TRBV7-7, the J gene TRBJ2-3; TRBD1 matches at 9 bases. The junction had 6 bases not matched to a gene; V was cut back by 5 bases and J by 3 bases. The germline V gene has CDR1 SSHAT and CDR2 FNYEAQ (reference sequence). The CDR3 is 15 amino acids. CDR3 sequence reads: CASSPGTGPTDTQYF. Written as DNA, the CDR3 is TGTGCCAGCAGCCCGGGGACAGGGCCAACAGATACGCAGTATTTT.

The chain employs TRBV23-1 and TRBJ2-3, with D perhaps assigned TRBD1 or TRBD2 (5 bases each). TRBV23-1 is designated an ORF whose function remains uncertain. V was cut by 3 bases and J by 2 bases, with 21 bases left in between. The CDR3 length is 18 residues. CDR3 residues: CASSQPGDVGWATDTQYF. CDR3 bases: TGCGCCAGCAGTCAGCCCGGGGACGTCGGATGGGCCACAGATACGCAGTATTTT.

The gene calls are TRBV4-2 and TRBJ2-2; TRBD2 agrees at 7 bases. The CDR3 covers 15 residues. Germline CDR1 is LGHNA and CDR2 is YNFKEQ. The junction had 9 bases not matched to a gene; V was cut back by 3 bases and J by 8 bases. The CDR3: CASSHNTGGTGELFF. DNA for the CDR3: TGTGCCAGCAGCCATAACACGGGGGGTACGGGGGAGCTGTTTTTT.

The CDR3: CASSLGRSYEQYF. CDR3 in DNA: TGTGCCAGCAGTTTAGGGCGAAGCTACGAGCAGTACTTC. The rearrangement links TRBV28 to TRBJ2-7; D not resolved. Germline values: CDR1 MDHEN, CDR2 SYDVKM. The CDR3 contains 13 residues. The V and J ends lost 2 bases and 3 bases respectively, with 8 bases between them.

The genes are TRBV5-4 and TRBJ1-2; unclear D gene. CDR3 length equals 14 residues. With 3 bases removed from V and 0 bases from J, the gap between germline ends came to 9 bases. Germline V gene lookup returns CDR1 SGHNT and CDR2 YYREEE (reference sequence). The DNA for the CDR3 is TGTGCCAGCAGCTCCGGATTCACTAACTATGGCTACACCTTC. This sequence encodes CASSSGFTNYGYTF.

CDR3 sequence: CASSMGGLAGEETQYF. DNA of the CDR3: TGTGCCAGCAGCATGGGGGGACTAGCGGGGGAAGAGACCCAGTACTTC. The chain links TRBV7-7 to TRBJ2-5; 14 bases align to TRBD2. Germline V CDR1 and CDR2: SSHAT, FNYEAQ (reference sequence). V was pared by 5 bases and J by 3 bases, with 5 bases of the junction left unmatched. The CDR3 is 16 residues long.

This clone was seen a few times. The genes are TRBV6-5 and TRBJ2-5; no clear D. Trimming removed 5 bases at V and 1 base at J, with 8 bases between. Germline V gives CDR1 MNHEY, CDR2 SVGAGI. The CDR3 loop spans 13 amino acids. The CDR3 DNA follows: TGTGCCAGCAGTCAACGCCTCCAAGAGACCCAGTACTTC. It yields the protein CASSQRLQETQYF.

This clone was observed a single time. The chain has TRBV6-5 and TRBJ2-1; D is perhaps TRBD1 (6 bases). V dropped 2 bases and J dropped 5 bases, with 7 bases sitting between them. CDR3 length equals 13 residues. Germline V gives CDR1 MNHEY, CDR2 SVGAGI. This CDR3 is CASSYRGNNEQFF. Here the CDR3 DNA reads TGTGCCAGCAGTTACAGGGGGAACAATGAGCAGTTCTTC.

The CDR3 nucleotides are TGCAGCGTTCTTGGATCCTACAATGAGCAGTTCTTC. This codes for CSVLGSYNEQFF. The rearrangement uses TRBV29-1 and TRBJ2-1, with D unresolved. Trimming stripped 5 bases from V and 1 base from J, with 6 bases between. CDR1 is SQVTM and CDR2 is ANQGSEA in the germline V gene. The CDR3 is 12 residues long.

The rearrangement uses TRBV5-4 and TRBJ1-2; possible D gene TRBD1, 6 bases. The V gene's germline CDR1 is SGHNT and CDR2 YYREEE (reference sequence). Trimming cost V 0 bases and J 8 bases, with 11 bases left between them. This CDR3 contains 13 residues. The chain's CDR3 is CASSLVGQRGYTF. The CDR3 DNA sequence: TGTGCCAGCAGCTTGGTGGGACAACGAGGCTACACCTTC.

A single count supports this clone. The V gene is TRBV9, the J gene TRBJ1-1; tentatively, D is TRBD1 (5 bases). This CDR3 spans 17 amino acids. Germline CDR1 reads SGDLS; CDR2 reads YYNGEE. Between the trimmed V and J ends, which lost 4 bases and 1 base, there was a span of 20 bases. The CDR3 DNA reads as TGTGCCAGCAGCCCCCGAGGTGACCCGACAGCGAACACTGAAGCTTTCTTT. Its translation is CASSPRGDPTANTEAFF.

The gene calls are TRBV6-1 and TRBJ1-1, with TRBD1 matching 10 bases. This CDR3 contains 14 residues. V gave up 2 bases and J gave up 8 bases; unmatched junction bases: 5. The germline V gene has CDR1 MNHNS and CDR2 SASEGT. CDR3 sequence (DNA): TGTGCCAGCAGTGAAACGGGACAGGGGAGAGAAGCTTTCTTT. It yields the protein CASSETGQGREAFF.

V is TRBV4-2 and J is TRBJ2-6; a weak D match, TRBD1 (5 bases). The CDR3 consists of 15 residues. Germline lookup yields CDR1 LGHNA and CDR2 YNFKEQ. V was clipped by 0 bases and J by 4 bases, with 7 bases between them. The CDR3 loop is CASSQERGGANVLTF. CDR3 nucleotides: TGTGCCAGCAGCCAAGAAAGGGGAGGGGCCAACGTCCTGACTTTC.

The rearrangement joins TRBV7-9 to TRBJ1-4; 9 nucleotides agree with TRBD1. Germline values: CDR1 SEHNR, CDR2 FQNEAQ (reference sequence). Unmatched junction bases numbered 6, after V lost 2 bases and J lost 2 bases. This CDR3 is 17 amino acids long. The CDR3, as DNA: TGTGCCAGCAGCTTATACGTAACAGGGGGCACTAATGAAAAACTGTTTTTT. It encodes CASSLYVTGGTNEKLFF.

The J gene is TRBJ1-2, the V gene TRBV5-1; D ambiguous. Trimming took off 4 bases at V and 6 bases at J, with 16 bases between the two ends. Germline-derived CDR1 and CDR2 are SGHRS and YFSETQ. The CDR3 loop spans 14 amino acids. CDR3 amino acids: CASSLGGPRDGYTF. CDR3 coding DNA: TGCGCCAGCAGCCTAGGAGGCCCCCGCGATGGCTACACCTTC.

This clone was counted between two and nine times. This sequence joins TRBV10-3 and TRBJ1-2; perhaps TRBD1 as D (5 bases). This CDR3 has 13 amino acids. Germline values: CDR1 ENHRY, CDR2 SYGVKD. Trimming took off 6 bases at V and 4 bases at J, with 12 bases between the two ends. CDR3 coding DNA: TGTGCCATCAGCACGGACGGGGGCTATGGCTACACCTTC. Amino acid sequence: CAISTDGGYGYTF.